Following are 27 T cell receptor beta chains from one sample sequenced in a study of identifying expanded T cells in peripheral blood. Sequencing was performed with immunoSEQ multiplex PCR; in TCRdb, only in-frame clones are kept and a portion is missing. The sample includes tens of thousands of clones, about 83% of them seen just once. Source material: blood. These receptors all come from a person aged 18 to 75 in good health.

This chain links TRBV4-1 with TRBJ2-7; 11 bases are a match to TRBD2. V lost 4 bases and J lost 6; bases outside the gene matches: 11. The CDR3 runs 16 residues. Germline CDR1 reads MGHRA; CDR2 reads YSYEKL. CDR3 residues: CASSRAPLAGGSEQYF. The CDR3 DNA sequence: TGCGCCAGCAGCCGGGCCCCCCTAGCGGGAGGAAGCGAGCAGTACTTC.

The chain uses TRBV6-6 and TRBJ1-1, with TRBD1 identical over 7 bases. V lost 6 bases to trimming and J lost 0 bases; unmatched junction nucleotides: 4. The CDR3 is 14 residues long. The V gene's germline CDR1 is MNHNY and CDR2 SVGAGI (reference sequence). CDR3 DNA: TGTGCCAGCAGGAAGGGACAGTTGAACACTGAAGCTTTCTTT. It is translated as CASRKGQLNTEAFF.

The V call is TRBV28, the J call TRBJ2-7; D uncertain. CDR1 is MDHEN and CDR2 is SYDVKM in the germline V gene. Trimming took 7 bases from V and 2 from J, leaving 9 bases between them. The length of the CDR3 is 12 residues. The CDR3 coding sequence is TGTGCCAGCACCGAGTCGCCCTACGAGCAGTACTTC. Residues: CASTESPYEQYF.

The chain couples TRBV7-9 to TRBJ1-5, with D possibly being TRBD1 (5 bases). The germline V gene encodes CDR1 SEHNR and CDR2 FQNEAQ (reference sequence). The CDR3 totals 17 residues. Trimming stripped 1 base from V and 5 bases from J, with 18 bases between. The CDR3, as DNA: TGTGCCAGCAGCTTAGGGGGGTCGGCAAGACCCCATCAGCCCCAGCATTTT. This sequence encodes CASSLGGSARPHQPQHF.

The chain employs TRBV6-5 and TRBJ1-3; D not resolved. This CDR3 region has 14 residues. The germline CDR1 and CDR2 sequences are MNHEY and SVGAGI. Trimming stripped 2 bases from V and 0 bases from J, with 5 bases between. The CDR3 is CASSYESSGNTIYF. DNA for the CDR3: TGTGCCAGCAGTTACGAGAGCTCTGGAAACACCATATATTTT.

This chain connects TRBV15 to TRBJ1-5, with D unclear. The germline V gene has CDR1 LNHNV and CDR2 YYDKDF (reference sequence). The CDR3 consists of 16 residues. V lost 0 bases and J lost 0, with 9 bases in between. The CDR3 reads CATSRDRAGSNQPQHF. The CDR3 DNA is TGTGCCACCAGCAGAGATCGGGCGGGTAGCAATCAGCCCCAGCATTTT.

The chain employs TRBV15 and TRBJ1-1, with D unresolved. V shed 0 bases and J shed 8 bases, with 4 bases lying between them. The germline V gene encodes CDR1 LNHNV and CDR2 YYDKDF (reference sequence). This CDR3 spans 11 amino acids. In nucleotides, the CDR3 is TGTGCCACCAGCAGAGATTTGGAAGCTTTCTTT. This sequence encodes CATSRDLEAFF.

The chain employs TRBV30 and TRBJ2-1, with 9 bases matching TRBD2. The ends lost 5 bases at V and 7 bases at J; junction bases unmatched: 6. In germline, CDR1 is GTSNPN, CDR2 SVGIG (reference sequence). This CDR3 has 13 residues. This chain's CDR3 is CAWGGLADNEQFF. In DNA, the CDR3 is TGTGCCTGGGGGGGACTAGCTGATAATGAGCAGTTCTTC.

The chain employs TRBV7-9 and TRBJ2-1; D may be TRBD2 (5 bases). This CDR3 has 14 residues. The V end was cut by 2 bases, the J end by 8 bases, with 13 bases between. Germline CDR1 reads SEHNR; CDR2 reads FQNEAQ (reference sequence). CDR3 sequence (DNA): TGTGCCAGCAGCTTAAGGGAGCTGGTTGATGAGCAGTTCTTC. Translating it yields CASSLRELVDEQFF. Complete variable domain (other parts from reference TRBV7-9 and TRBJ2-1): DTGVSQNPRHKITKRGQNVTFRCDPISEHNRLYWYRQTLGQGPEFLTYFQNEAQLEKSRLLSDRFSAERPKGSFSTLEIQRTEQGDSAMYLCASSLRELVDEQFFGPGTRLTVL.

The V and J genes are TRBV4-2 and TRBJ1-2, with D unresolved. V was trimmed by 0 bases and J by 6 bases, leaving 14 bases between them. Per germline, CDR1 LGHNA and CDR2 YNFKEQ. The CDR3 is made up of 15 amino acids. Written as DNA, the CDR3 is TGTGCCAGCAGCCAAGAGGCTCGTCGCGAAGATGGCTACACCTTC. Protein: CASSQEARREDGYTF.

The V gene is TRBV5-6, the J gene TRBJ2-7; TRBD2 matches at 8 bases. The CDR3 has 18 residues. Germline CDR1 SGHDT, CDR2 YYEEEE. Germline trimming cut 0 bases from V and 5 bases from J; bases unmatched to any gene: 16. The DNA for the CDR3 is TGTGCCAGCAGCTTGGGACCGAACGGACTAGCTAGGACGGACGAGCAGTACTTC. As protein: CASSLGPNGLARTDEQYF.

The chain links TRBV19 to TRBJ1-1, with 9 nucleotides matching TRBD1. Germline V lookup: CDR1 LNHDA, CDR2 SQIVND (reference sequence). The V gene end was trimmed by 5 bases and the J gene end by 7 bases; junction bases not matched to a gene: 11. The CDR3 runs 15 residues. For the CDR3, the DNA is TGTGCCAGTAGTGTCTCCGGGACAGGGTTCGGTGAAGCTTTCTTT. Translation: CASSVSGTGFGEAFF.

The V gene is TRBV7-3, the J gene TRBJ2-3, with 8 bases fitting TRBD2. V dropped 5 bases and J dropped 3; count of bases not matched to a gene: 4. There are 14 residues in the CDR3. Germline V CDR1 and CDR2: SGHTA, FQGTGA. The CDR3 DNA reads as TGTGCCAGCAGCCCACCGGGGGGGACAGATACGCAGTATTTT. It yields the protein CASSPPGGTDTQYF.

This clone was seen only once. The chain employs TRBV5-6 and TRBJ2-3; 9 bases agree with TRBD1. This CDR3 spans 18 amino acids. Germline V gene sequence: CDR1 SGHDT, CDR2 YYEEEE. Trimming at V came to 4 bases and at J to 5 bases, leaving 17 bases not matched to a gene. As DNA, the CDR3 is TGTGCCAGCAGCCTGTTAAGGTTACGGGACAGGGCGGGAGATACGCAGTATTTT. Residues: CASSLLRLRDRAGDTQYF.

CDR3 nucleotide sequence: TGTGCCAGCAGCGCACAGGTAATGAACACTGAAGCTTTCTTT. This translates into CASSAQVMNTEAFF. The J gene is TRBJ1-1, the V gene TRBV9; D is perhaps TRBD1 (5 bases). Germline V gene sequence: CDR1 SGDLS, CDR2 YYNGEE. V was cut by 3 bases and J by 0 bases, with 9 bases left in between. This CDR3 spans 14 amino acids.

The V call is TRBV19, the J call TRBJ1-2, with D possibly TRBD1 on 5 matching bases. The ends were cut back, 6 bases at V and 5 bases at J, with 7 bases in the middle. The germline CDR1 and CDR2 sequences are LNHDA and SQIVND (reference sequence). This CDR3 is 11 amino acids long. The CDR3 region has the DNA TGTGCCAGTAGCAGGGCTTATGGCTACACCTTC. Amino acid sequence: CASSRAYGYTF.

V and J are TRBV6-4 and TRBJ2-3; a possible D gene is TRBD1 (6 bases). CDR1 MRHNA and CDR2 SNTAGT come from the germline V gene. V shed 2 bases and J shed 1 base, with 7 bases lying between them. The CDR3 runs 14 residues. Written as DNA, the CDR3 is TGTGCCAGCAGTGACCGACAGGGCACAGATACGCAGTATTTT. This sequence encodes CASSDRQGTDTQYF.

This chain joins TRBV19 and TRBJ1-5, with D tentatively TRBD1 (6 bases). Germline CDR1 LNHDA, CDR2 SQIVND (reference sequence). Trimming took off 6 bases at V and 7 bases at J, with 19 bases between the two ends. There are 15 residues in the CDR3. The CDR3 spells CASSPGGGRSQPQHF. CDR3 DNA: TGTGCCAGTAGCCCTGGGGGGGGCCGCAGCCAGCCCCAGCATTTT.

The chain combines TRBV18 with TRBJ2-1; the D is unclear. Trimming took 0 bases from V and 5 from J, leaving 8 bases between them. Germline V lookup: CDR1 KGHSH, CDR2 LQKENI. The CDR3 is 14 amino acids. DNA for the CDR3: TGTGCCAGCTCACCACCGTACCAAAACAATGAGCAGTTCTTC. Translated, it gives CASSPPYQNNEQFF. Supplemented by reference TRBV18 and TRBJ2-1, the full variable domain reads NAGVMQNPRHLVRRRGQEARLRCSPMKGHSHVYWYRQLPEEGLKFMVYLQKENIIDESGMPKERFSAEFPKEGPSILRIQQVVRGDSAAYFCASSPPYQNNEQFFGPGTRLTVL.

This chain joins TRBV7-2 and TRBJ2-5; D gene ambiguous. Germline CDR1 SGHTA, CDR2 FQGNSA. The CDR3 totals 14 residues. Trimming removed 2 bases at V and 5 bases at J, with 12 bases between. The CDR3 region has the DNA TGTGCCAGCAGCTTAACCTCTCTCGTGGAGACCCAGTACTTC. It is translated as CASSLTSLVETQYF. Together with reference TRBV7-2 and TRBJ2-5, the CDR3 gives the full variable domain: GAGVSQSPSNKVTEKGKDVELRCDPISGHTALYWYRQSLGQGLEFLIYFQGNSAPDKSGLPSDRFSAERTGGSVSTLTIQRTQQEDSAVYLCASSLTSLVETQYFGPGTRLLVL.

The rearrangement joins TRBV7-8 to TRBJ1-1, with D unclear. Germline V gives CDR1 SGHVS, CDR2 FQNEAQ. The CDR3 spans 13 residues. Trimming removed 0 bases from V and 6 bases from J, with 8 bases in between. The CDR3 region is CASSLARRSEAFF. CDR3 sequence (DNA): TGTGCCAGCAGCTTAGCGCGGAGATCTGAAGCTTTCTTT.

The chain couples TRBV28 to TRBJ2-5, with D unresolved. The CDR3 has 12 amino acids. Germline CDR1 reads MDHEN; CDR2 reads SYDVKM. The V and J ends lost 4 bases and 3 bases respectively, with 6 bases between them. The chain's CDR3 is CASSSLKETQYF. As DNA, the CDR3 is TGTGCCAGCAGTTCGCTAAAAGAGACCCAGTACTTC.

This clone was counted between two and nine times. The chain recombines TRBV5-1 with TRBJ2-5; D possibly corresponds to TRBD2 (5 bases). The V gene's germline CDR1 is SGHRS and CDR2 YFSETQ. CDR3 length: 16 residues. Trimming left V 0 bases short and J 2 bases short, with 14 bases between. CDR3 amino acids: CASSLGPGSLQETQYF. CDR3 bases: TGCGCCAGCAGCTTGGGGCCGGGATCCCTTCAAGAGACCCAGTACTTC.

V and J are TRBV7-8 and TRBJ1-5; 10 bases map to TRBD1. After removal of 6 bases from V and 2 bases from J, the junction contained 4 bases not matched to a gene. CDR1 is SGHVS and CDR2 is FQNEAQ in the germline V gene. The CDR3 has 15 amino acids. DNA for the CDR3: TGTGCCAGCAGACTGGACAGGGGGGGCAATCAGCCCCAGCATTTT. This gives the protein CASRLDRGGNQPQHF.

J is TRBJ2-5 and V is TRBV7-2, with a possible D match to TRBD1 (6 bases). The ends were cut back, 1 base at V and 2 bases at J, with 8 bases in the middle. Per germline, CDR1 SGHTA and CDR2 FQGNSA. This CDR3 spans 14 amino acids. The CDR3 loop is CASSLVRGQETQYF. CDR3 sequence (DNA): TGTGCCAGCAGCTTAGTAAGGGGGCAAGAGACCCAGTACTTC.

The rearrangement links TRBV4-3 to TRBJ2-2; no clear D. The germline V gene has CDR1 LGHNA and CDR2 YSLEER. This CDR3 contains 15 residues. V shed 0 bases and J shed 5 bases, with 10 bases lying between them. DNA of the CDR3: TGCGCCAGCAGCCAAGACCCAATAGCTACCGGGGAGCTGTTTTTT. Its translation is CASSQDPIATGELFF.

This chain connects TRBV5-1 to TRBJ1-4; no clear D gene. CDR1 and CDR2 (germline): SGHRS, YFSETQ. V lost 5 bases and J lost 0, with 11 bases in between. The CDR3 consists of 15 residues. For the CDR3, the DNA is TGCGCCAGCAGTACCGGGCTAGCAACTAATGAAAAACTGTTTTTT. This encodes CASSTGLATNEKLFF.